This T cell receptor (beta chain) came from a study of Ad26.COV2.S vaccination and SARS-CoV-2 variants. Trimming took 6 bases from V and 2 from J, leaving 10 bases between them. This CDR3 comprises 13 residues. The germline V gene has CDR1 MNHEY and CDR2 SMNVEV (reference sequence). Treatment: 15 to 20 received Ad26.COV2.S at low or high dose, single or two shots; about 5 received placebo; per-sample allocation not given. Day 63 following the first vaccine or placebo injection was when the samples were taken. Vaccination employed an Ad26 vector expressing the Wuhan-strain SARS-CoV-2 spike. Profiling relied on immunoSEQ multiplex PCR, and the TCRdb table lists in-frame clones only, not all of them. The sample gives fewer than 900,000 clones, about 89% of which show up once; 1.5% is in the top ten.

The sample consisted of peripheral blood, taken in a trial of Ad26.COV2.S vaccine versus placebo. This receptor was taken from a person aged 18 to 65 who received the Ad26.COV2.S COVID-19 vaccine or a placebo. This chain links TRBV27 with TRBJ1-1; weak D call: TRBD1 (6 bases). The CDR3 region has the DNA TGTGCCAGCAGGTGGACAGCTAACACTGAAGCTTTCTTT. It encodes CASRWTANTEAFF.